This T cell receptor (beta chain) was captured in a study of identical twins. Regarding the study as a whole: Zero-insertion findings could be partly confounded by invariant cells (MAIT and iNKT cells). An excess of low generation probability was shown by twin-shared out-of-frame alpha sequences. Abundant cord blood beta clonotypes carried fewer insertions; memory repertoires showed none.

This clonotype has a handful of counts. Its antigen is still unknown. TCRdb re-analysed the 5' RACE reads in MiXCR, keeping a single row per CDR3 protein. This sample carries 700,000 to 950,000 distinct CDR3 sequences, more than 9% of them seen once, and the ten largest clones take around 1.5%. Trimming removed 3 bases at V and 3 bases at J, with 14 bases between. The CDR3 has 15 amino acids. The V gene's germline CDR1 is LNHNV and CDR2 YYDKDF (reference sequence). These records were also assigned to another study, of yellow fever vaccine responses in identical twins.

The sequence was collected from a woman aged 18 to 35 in good health. This rearrangement joins TRBV15 to TRBJ1-1; D might be TRBD1 (6 bases). Sample: PBMCs. CDR3 in amino acids: CATSRLTGGDTEAFF. Here the CDR3 DNA reads TGTGCCACCAGCAGGTTGACAGGTGGGGACACTGAAGCTTTCTTT.